This T cell receptor beta chain was profiled in a study of blood T cell repertoires in COVID-19. This table comes from immunoSEQ multiplex PCR, and its TCRdb copy is limited to in-frame clones, with some not included. The sample yields roughly 280,000 clones, approximately 90% seen once. Source material: PBMCs or T cells enriched from blood (not recorded which). The TCR originated in a woman aged 25 to 39 with acute COVID-19.

CDR3 nucleotide sequence: TGTGCCAGCAGTTACTACGCTTCCAAGCGCAATGAGCAGTTCTTC. Protein sequence: CASSYYASKRNEQFF. The chain is built from TRBV6-7 and TRBJ2-1; D unclear. TRBV6-7 carries the ORF label, with uncertain function. The V end was cut by 1 base, the J end by 6 bases, with 13 bases between. This CDR3 spans 15 amino acids.